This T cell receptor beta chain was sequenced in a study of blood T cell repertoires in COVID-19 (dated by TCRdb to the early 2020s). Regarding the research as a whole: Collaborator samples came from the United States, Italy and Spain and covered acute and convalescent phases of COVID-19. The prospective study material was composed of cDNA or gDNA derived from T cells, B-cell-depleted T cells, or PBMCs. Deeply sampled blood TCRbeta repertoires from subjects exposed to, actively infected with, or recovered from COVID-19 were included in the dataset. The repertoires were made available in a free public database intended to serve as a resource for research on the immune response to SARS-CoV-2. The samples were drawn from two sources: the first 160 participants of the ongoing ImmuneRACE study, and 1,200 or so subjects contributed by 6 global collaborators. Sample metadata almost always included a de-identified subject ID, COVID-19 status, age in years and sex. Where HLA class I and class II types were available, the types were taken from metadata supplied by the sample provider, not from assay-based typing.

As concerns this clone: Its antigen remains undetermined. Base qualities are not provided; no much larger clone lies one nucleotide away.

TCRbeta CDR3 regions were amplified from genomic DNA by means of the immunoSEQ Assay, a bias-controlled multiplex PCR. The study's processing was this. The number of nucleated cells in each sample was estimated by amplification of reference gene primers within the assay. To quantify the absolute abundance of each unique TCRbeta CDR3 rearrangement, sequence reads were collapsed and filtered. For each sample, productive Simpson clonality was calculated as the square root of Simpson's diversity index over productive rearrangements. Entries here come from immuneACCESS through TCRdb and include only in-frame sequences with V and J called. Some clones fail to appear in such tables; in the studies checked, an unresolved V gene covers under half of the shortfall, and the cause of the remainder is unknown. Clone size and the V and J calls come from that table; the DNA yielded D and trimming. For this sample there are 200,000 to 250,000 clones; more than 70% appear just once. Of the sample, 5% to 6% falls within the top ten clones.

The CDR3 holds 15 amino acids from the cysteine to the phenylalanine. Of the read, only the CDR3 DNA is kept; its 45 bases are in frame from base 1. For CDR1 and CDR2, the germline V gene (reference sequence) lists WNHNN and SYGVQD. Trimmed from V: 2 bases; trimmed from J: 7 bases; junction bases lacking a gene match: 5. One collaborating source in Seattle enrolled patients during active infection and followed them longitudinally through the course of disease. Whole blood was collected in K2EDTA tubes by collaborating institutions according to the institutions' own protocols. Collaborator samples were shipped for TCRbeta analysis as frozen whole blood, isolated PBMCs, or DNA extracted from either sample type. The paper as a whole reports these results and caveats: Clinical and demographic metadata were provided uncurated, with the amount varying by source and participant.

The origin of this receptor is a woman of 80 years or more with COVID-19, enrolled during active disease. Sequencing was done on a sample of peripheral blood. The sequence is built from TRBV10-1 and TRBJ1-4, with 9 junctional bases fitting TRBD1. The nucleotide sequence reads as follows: TGCGCCAGCAGTGAGATGGGGACAGGGAGTGAAAAACTGTTTTTT. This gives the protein CASSEMGTGSEKLFF.